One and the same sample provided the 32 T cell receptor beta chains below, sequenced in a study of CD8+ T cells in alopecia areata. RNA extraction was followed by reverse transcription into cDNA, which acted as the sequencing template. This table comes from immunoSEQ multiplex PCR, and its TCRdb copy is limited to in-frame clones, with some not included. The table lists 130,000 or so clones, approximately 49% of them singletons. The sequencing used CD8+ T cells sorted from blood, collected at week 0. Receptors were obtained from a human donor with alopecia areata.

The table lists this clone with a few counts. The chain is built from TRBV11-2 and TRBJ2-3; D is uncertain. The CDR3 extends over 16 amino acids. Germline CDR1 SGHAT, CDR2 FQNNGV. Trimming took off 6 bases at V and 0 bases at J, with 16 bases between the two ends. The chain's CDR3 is CASRRPLSTSTDTQYF. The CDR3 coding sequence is TGTGCCAGCAGGCGGCCACTATCAACTAGCACAGATACGCAGTATTTT.

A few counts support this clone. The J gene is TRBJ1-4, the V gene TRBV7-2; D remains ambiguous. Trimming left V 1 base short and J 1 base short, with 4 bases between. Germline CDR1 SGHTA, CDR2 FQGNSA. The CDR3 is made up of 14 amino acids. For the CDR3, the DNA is TGTGCCAGCAGCTTAGTATTAACTAATGAAAAACTGTTTTTT. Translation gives CASSLVLTNEKLFF.

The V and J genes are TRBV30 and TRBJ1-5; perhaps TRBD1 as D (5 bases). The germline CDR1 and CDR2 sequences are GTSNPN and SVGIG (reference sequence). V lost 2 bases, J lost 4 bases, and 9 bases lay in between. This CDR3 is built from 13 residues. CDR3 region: CAWSFAGNQPQHF. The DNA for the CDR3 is TGTGCCTGGAGTTTTGCAGGGAATCAGCCCCAGCATTTT.

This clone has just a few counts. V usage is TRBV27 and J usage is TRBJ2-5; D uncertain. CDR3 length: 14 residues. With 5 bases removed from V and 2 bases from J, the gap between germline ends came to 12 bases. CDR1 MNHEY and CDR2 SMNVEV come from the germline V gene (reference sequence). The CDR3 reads CASSRAEVQETQYF. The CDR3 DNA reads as TGTGCCAGCAGTCGCGCAGAGGTACAAGAGACCCAGTACTTC.

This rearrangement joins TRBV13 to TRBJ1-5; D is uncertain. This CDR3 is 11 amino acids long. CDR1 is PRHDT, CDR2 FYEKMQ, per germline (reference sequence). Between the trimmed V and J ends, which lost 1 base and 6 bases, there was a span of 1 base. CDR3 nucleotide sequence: TGTGCCAGCAGCTTAGCTCAGCCCCAGCATTTT. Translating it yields CASSLAQPQHF.

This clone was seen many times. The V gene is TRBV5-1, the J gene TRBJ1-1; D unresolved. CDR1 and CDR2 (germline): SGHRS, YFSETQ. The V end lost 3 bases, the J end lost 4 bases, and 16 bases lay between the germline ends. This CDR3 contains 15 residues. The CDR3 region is CASSSSGEEATEAFF. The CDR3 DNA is TGCGCCAGCAGCTCAAGTGGTGAGGAAGCCACTGAAGCTTTCTTT.

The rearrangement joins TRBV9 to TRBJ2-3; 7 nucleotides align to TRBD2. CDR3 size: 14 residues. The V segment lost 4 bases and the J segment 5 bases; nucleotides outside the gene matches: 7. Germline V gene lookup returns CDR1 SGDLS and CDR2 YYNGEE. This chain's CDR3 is CASSREGRGDTQYF. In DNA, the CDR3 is TGTGCCAGCAGCCGAGAGGGGAGGGGAGATACGCAGTATTTT.

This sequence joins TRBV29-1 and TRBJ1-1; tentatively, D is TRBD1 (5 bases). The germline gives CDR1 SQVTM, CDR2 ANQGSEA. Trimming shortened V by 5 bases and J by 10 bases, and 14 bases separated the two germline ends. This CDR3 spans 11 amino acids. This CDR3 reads CSVPGGRGAFF. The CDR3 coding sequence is TGCAGCGTTCCTGGGGGTCGGGGAGCTTTCTTT.

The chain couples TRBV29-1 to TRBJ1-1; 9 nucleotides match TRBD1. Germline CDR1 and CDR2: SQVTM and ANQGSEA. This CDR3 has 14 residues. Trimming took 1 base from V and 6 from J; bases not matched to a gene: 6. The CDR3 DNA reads TGCAGCGTTGAAGCCGGGACAGGGATGTCTGAAGCTTTCTTT. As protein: CSVEAGTGMSEAFF.

Here the CDR3 DNA reads TGTGCCAGCAGCTTACCAGGCTCAGGGGCAACTAATGAAAAACTGTTTTTT. It yields the protein CASSLPGSGATNEKLFF. The chain couples TRBV5-4 to TRBJ1-4; maybe TRBD1 (6 bases). CDR1 SGHNT and CDR2 YYREEE come from the germline V gene (reference sequence). The CDR3 covers 17 residues. With 2 bases removed from V and 0 bases from J, the gap between germline ends came to 14 bases. The full variable domain, completed using reference TRBV5-4 and TRBJ1-4, is ETGVTQSPTHLIKTRGQQVTLRCSSQSGHNTVSWYQQALGQGPQFIFQYYREEENGRGNFPPRFSGLQFPNYSSELNVNALELDDSALYLCASSLPGSGATNEKLFFGSGTQLSVL.

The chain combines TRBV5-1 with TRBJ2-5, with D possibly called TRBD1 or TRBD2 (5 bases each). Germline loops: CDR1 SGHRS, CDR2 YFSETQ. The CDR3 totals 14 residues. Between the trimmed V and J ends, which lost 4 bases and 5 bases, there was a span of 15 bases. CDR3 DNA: TGCGCCAGCAGCCCGGGACGGATCGCGGAGACCCAGTACTTC. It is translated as CASSPGRIAETQYF.

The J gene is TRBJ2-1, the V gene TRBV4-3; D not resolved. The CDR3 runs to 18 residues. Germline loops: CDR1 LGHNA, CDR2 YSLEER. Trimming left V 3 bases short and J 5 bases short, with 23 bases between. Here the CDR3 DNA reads TGCGCCAGCAGCCACCTTCTCACGGGTACAGAAGAAGACAATGAGCAGTTCTTC. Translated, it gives CASSHLLTGTEEDNEQFF.

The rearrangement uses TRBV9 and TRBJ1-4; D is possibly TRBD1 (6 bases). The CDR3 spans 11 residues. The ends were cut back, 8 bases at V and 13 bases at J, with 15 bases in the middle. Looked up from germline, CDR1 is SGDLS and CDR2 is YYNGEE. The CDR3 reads CASQNQGPLFF. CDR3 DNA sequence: TGTGCCAGTCAGAATCAGGGGCCACTGTTTTTT.

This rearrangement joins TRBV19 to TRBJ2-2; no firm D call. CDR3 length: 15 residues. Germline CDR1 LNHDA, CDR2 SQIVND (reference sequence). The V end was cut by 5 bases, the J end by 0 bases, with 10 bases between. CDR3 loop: CASSPSTSNTGELFF. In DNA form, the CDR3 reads TGTGCCAGTAGTCCAAGTACCTCGAACACCGGGGAGCTGTTTTTT.

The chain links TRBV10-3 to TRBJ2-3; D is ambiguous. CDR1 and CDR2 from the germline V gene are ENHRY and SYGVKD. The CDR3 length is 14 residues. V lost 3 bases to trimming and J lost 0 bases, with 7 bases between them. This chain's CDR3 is CAISDPASTDTQYF. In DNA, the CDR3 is TGTGCCATCAGTGACCCAGCTAGCACAGATACGCAGTATTTT.

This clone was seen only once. In nucleotides, the CDR3 is TGTGCCAGCAGCTCGACTCCCCGGGACAGAGTTAATTCACCCCTCCACTTT. As protein: CASSSTPRDRVNSPLHF. The chain combines TRBV5-6 with TRBJ1-6, with 7 bases lining up with TRBD1. The ends lost 3 bases at V and 6 bases at J; junction bases unmatched: 12. CDR3 length equals 17 residues. Germline-derived CDR1 and CDR2 are SGHDT and YYEEEE. Filled out from reference TRBV5-6 and TRBJ1-6, the complete variable domain reads DAGVTQSPTHLIKTRGQQVTLRCSPKSGHDTVSWYQQALGQGPQFIFQYYEEEERQRGNFPDRFSGHQFPNYSSELNVNALLLGDSALYLCASSSTPRDRVNSPLHFGNGTRLTVT.

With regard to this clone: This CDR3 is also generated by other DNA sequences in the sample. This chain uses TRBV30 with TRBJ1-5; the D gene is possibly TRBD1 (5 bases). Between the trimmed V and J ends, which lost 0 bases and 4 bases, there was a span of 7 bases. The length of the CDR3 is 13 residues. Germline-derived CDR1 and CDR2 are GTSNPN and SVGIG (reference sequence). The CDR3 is CAWSVEGNQPQHF. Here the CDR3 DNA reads TGTGCCTGGAGTGTAGAGGGGAATCAGCCCCAGCATTTT.

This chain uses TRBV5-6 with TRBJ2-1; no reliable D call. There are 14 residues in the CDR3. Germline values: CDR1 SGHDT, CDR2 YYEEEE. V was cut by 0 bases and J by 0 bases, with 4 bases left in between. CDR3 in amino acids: CASSLGASYNEQFF. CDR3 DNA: TGTGCCAGCAGCTTGGGGGCCTCCTACAATGAGCAGTTCTTC. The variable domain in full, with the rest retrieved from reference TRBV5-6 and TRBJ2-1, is DAGVTQSPTHLIKTRGQQVTLRCSPKSGHDTVSWYQQALGQGPQFIFQYYEEEERQRGNFPDRFSGHQFPNYSSELNVNALLLGDSALYLCASSLGASYNEQFFGPGTRLTVL.

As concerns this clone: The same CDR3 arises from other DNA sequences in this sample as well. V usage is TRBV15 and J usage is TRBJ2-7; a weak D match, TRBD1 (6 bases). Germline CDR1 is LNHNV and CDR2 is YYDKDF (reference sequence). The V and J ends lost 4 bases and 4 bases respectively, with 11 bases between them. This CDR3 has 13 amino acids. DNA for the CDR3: TGTGCCACCAGCACAGGGGTAGGGTACGAGCAGTACTTC. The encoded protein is CATSTGVGYEQYF. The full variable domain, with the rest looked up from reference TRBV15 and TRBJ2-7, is DAMVIQNPRYQVTQFGKPVTLSCSQTLNHNVMYWYQQKSSQAPKLLFHYYDKDFNNEADTPDNFQSRRPNTSFCFLDIRSPGLGDTAMYLCATSTGVGYEQYFGPGTRLTVT.

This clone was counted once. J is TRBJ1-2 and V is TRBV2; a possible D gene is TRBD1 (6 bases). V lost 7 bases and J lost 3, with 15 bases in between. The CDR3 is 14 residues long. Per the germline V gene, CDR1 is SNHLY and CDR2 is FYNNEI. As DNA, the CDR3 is TGTGCCAGCACCGGGAGCGGGACACACTATGGCTACACCTTC. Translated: CASTGSGTHYGYTF. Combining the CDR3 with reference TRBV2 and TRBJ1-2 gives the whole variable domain EPEVTQTPSHQVTQMGQEVILRCVPISNHLYFYWYRQILGQKVEFLVSFYNNEISEKSEIFDDQFSVERPDGSNFTLKIRSTKLEDSAMYFCASTGSGTHYGYTFGSGTRLTVV.

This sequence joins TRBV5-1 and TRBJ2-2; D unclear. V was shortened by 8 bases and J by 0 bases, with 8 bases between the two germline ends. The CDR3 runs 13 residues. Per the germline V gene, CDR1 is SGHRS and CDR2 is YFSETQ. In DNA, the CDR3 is TGCGCCAGTTCTTCTTCGAACACCGGGGAGCTGTTTTTT. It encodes CASSSSNTGELFF.

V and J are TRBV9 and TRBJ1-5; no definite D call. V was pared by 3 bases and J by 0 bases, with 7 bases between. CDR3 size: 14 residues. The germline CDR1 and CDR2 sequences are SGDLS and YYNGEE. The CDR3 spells CASSAGYSNQPQHF. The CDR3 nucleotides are TGTGCCAGCAGCGCGGGTTATAGCAATCAGCCCCAGCATTTT.

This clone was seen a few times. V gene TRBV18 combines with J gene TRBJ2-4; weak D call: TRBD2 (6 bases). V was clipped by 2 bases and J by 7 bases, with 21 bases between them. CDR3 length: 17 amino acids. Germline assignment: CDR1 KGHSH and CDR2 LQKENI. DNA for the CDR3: TGTGCCAGCTCACCAGAACCTAGCGAGGTTGTGTGGAACATTCAGTACTTC. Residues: CASSPEPSEVVWNIQYF.

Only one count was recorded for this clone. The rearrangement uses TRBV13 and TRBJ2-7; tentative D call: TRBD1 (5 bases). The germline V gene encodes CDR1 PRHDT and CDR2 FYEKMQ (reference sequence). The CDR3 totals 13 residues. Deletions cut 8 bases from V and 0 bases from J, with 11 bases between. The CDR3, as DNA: TGTGCCAGCTCCCAGGGAAACTCCTACGAGCAGTACTTC. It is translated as CASSQGNSYEQYF.

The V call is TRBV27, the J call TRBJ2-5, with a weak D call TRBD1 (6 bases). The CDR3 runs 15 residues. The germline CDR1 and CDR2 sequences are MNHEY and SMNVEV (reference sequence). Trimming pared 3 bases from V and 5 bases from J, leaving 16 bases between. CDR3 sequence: CASSFRDKGPETQYF. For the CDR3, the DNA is TGTGCCAGCAGTTTCCGGGACAAAGGACCGGAGACCCAGTACTTC.

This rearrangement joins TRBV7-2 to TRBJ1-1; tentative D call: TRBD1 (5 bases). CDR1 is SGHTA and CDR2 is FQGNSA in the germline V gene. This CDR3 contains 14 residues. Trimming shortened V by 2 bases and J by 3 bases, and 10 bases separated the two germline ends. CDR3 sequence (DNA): TGTGCCAGCAGCTTAATGGGGGGATACACTGAAGCTTTCTTT. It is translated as CASSLMGGYTEAFF.

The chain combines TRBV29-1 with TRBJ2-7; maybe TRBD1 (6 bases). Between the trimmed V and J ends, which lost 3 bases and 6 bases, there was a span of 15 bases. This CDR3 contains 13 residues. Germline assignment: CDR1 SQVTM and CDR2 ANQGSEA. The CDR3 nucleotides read TGCAGCGTTGAGAGACAGGAAACTGGCGAGCAGTACTTC. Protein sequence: CSVERQETGEQYF.

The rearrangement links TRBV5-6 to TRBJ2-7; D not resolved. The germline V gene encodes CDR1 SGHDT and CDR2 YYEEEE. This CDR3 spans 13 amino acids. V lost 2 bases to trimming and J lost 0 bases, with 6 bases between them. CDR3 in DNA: TGTGCCAGCAGCTTAGACAACTCCTACGAGCAGTACTTC. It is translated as CASSLDNSYEQYF.

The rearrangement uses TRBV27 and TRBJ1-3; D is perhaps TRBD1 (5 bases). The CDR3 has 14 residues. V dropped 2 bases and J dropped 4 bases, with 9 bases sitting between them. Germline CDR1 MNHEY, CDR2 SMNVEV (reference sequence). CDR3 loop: CASSLGGSGNTIYF. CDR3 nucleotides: TGTGCCAGCAGTTTAGGGGGATCAGGAAACACCATATATTTT.

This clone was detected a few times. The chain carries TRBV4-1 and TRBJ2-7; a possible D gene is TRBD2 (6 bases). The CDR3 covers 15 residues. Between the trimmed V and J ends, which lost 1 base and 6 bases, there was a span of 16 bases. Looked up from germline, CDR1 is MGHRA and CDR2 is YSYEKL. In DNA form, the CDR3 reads TGCGCCAGCAGCCAAGTGGAACACGGGAGCTTCGAGCAGTACTTC. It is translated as CASSQVEHGSFEQYF.

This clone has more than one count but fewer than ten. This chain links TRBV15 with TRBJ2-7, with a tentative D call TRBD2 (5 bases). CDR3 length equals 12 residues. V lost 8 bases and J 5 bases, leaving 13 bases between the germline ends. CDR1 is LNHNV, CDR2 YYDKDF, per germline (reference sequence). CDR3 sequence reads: CATGLSGNEQYF. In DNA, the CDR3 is TGTGCCACCGGTCTTTCGGGAAACGAGCAGTACTTC. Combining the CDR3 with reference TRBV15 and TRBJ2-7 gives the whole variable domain DAMVIQNPRYQVTQFGKPVTLSCSQTLNHNVMYWYQQKSSQAPKLLFHYYDKDFNNEADTPDNFQSRRPNTSFCFLDIRSPGLGDTAMYLCATGLSGNEQYFGPGTRLTVT.

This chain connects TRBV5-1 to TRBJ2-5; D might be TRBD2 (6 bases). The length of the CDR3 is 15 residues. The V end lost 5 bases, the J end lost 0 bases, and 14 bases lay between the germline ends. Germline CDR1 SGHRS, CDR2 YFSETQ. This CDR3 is CASRPGTGYQETQYF. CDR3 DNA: TGCGCCAGCAGACCCGGGACTGGTTACCAAGAGACCCAGTACTTC.